The 27 T cell receptor beta chains reported below all come from one sample, sequenced in a study of shared clonotypes between healthy human individuals. Naive CD8 cells, CD45RO-negative and positively selected for CCR7, excluded terminally differentiated effector memory CD45RA+ cells. Clones were read by immunoSEQ multiplex PCR, and TCRdb kept only the in-frame ones, dropping some. Here the sample spans 760,000 or so clones, 90% to 97% being singletons. Sequenced material: naive CD8+ T cells sorted from blood. These receptors were obtained from a man aged 30 to 45 in good health.

The chain carries TRBV27 and TRBJ1-1; tentative D call: TRBD1 (6 bases). Germline loops: CDR1 MNHEY, CDR2 SMNVEV (reference sequence). Trimming left V 2 bases short and J 1 base short, with 17 bases between. CDR3 length equals 17 residues. The CDR3 DNA reads as TGTGCCAGCAGTTTAACCCCCACGACAGGAAAGAACACTGAAGCTTTCTTT. Translating it yields CASSLTPTTGKNTEAFF.

The chain carries TRBV6-6 and TRBJ2-1; 8 bases agree with TRBD2. Unmatched junction bases numbered 9, after V lost 6 bases and J lost 8 bases. The CDR3 has 14 amino acids. Germline V gives CDR1 MNHNY, CDR2 SVGAGI (reference sequence). CDR3 nucleotides: TGTGCCAGCAGCTGGTGGACTAGCTCGGATGAGCAGTTCTTC. The encoded protein is CASSWWTSSDEQFF.

V usage is TRBV7-8 and J usage is TRBJ2-5; D is perhaps TRBD1 (6 bases). Germline V gene lookup returns CDR1 SGHVS and CDR2 FQNEAQ. Trimming stripped 6 bases from V and 0 bases from J, with 23 bases between. This CDR3 spans 18 amino acids. CDR3 residues: CASRAGTLSSPYQETQYF. CDR3 bases: TGTGCCAGCAGGGCCGGGACATTAAGTTCCCCGTACCAAGAGACCCAGTACTTC.

About this clone: The junction departs from the called germline gene at one end, perhaps through a read error. V usage is TRBV13 and J usage is TRBJ1-2, with D tentatively TRBD1 (6 bases). Germline V gene lookup returns CDR1 PRHDT and CDR2 FYEKMQ (reference sequence). This CDR3 has 15 residues. The CDR3 DNA reads as TGTGCCAGCAGCCTAGGGGGAGTTAGTCACTATGGCTACACCTTC. It encodes CASSLGGVSHYGYTF.

This chain links TRBV11-2 with TRBJ2-7; D unresolved. The CDR3 has 15 residues. Trimming left V 2 bases short and J 1 base short, with 12 bases between. Germline-derived CDR1 and CDR2 are SGHAT and FQNNGV. CDR3 sequence: CASSLSRDGSYEQYF. The CDR3 DNA reads as TGTGCCAGCAGCTTAAGTCGTGACGGTTCCTACGAGCAGTACTTC.

This clone was seen once. The chain couples TRBV6-1 to TRBJ1-5; 8 bases are shared with TRBD1. V dropped 1 base and J dropped 5; count of bases not matched to a gene: 4. The V gene's germline CDR1 is MNHNS and CDR2 SASEGT. This CDR3 has 15 amino acids. CDR3 residues: CASSEGRGHDQPQHF. The DNA for the CDR3 is TGTGCCAGCAGTGAAGGCAGGGGGCACGATCAGCCCCAGCATTTT.

The gene calls are TRBV29-1 and TRBJ1-4, with a possible D match to TRBD1 (5 bases). Trimming removed 0 bases from V and 5 bases from J, with 7 bases in between. Per the germline V gene, CDR1 is SQVTM and CDR2 is ANQGSEA. The CDR3 runs 13 residues. CDR3 DNA sequence: TGCAGCGTTGAAGACAGGGCAAATGAAAAACTGTTTTTT. Protein product: CSVEDRANEKLFF.

This chain connects TRBV2 to TRBJ2-2; tentative D call: TRBD1 (6 bases). This CDR3 has 16 residues. Germline-derived CDR1 and CDR2 are SNHLY and FYNNEI. Trimming pared 8 bases from V and 4 bases from J, leaving 20 bases between. CDR3 sequence reads: CASVGNSGTTTGELFF. The CDR3 DNA is TGTGCCAGCGTGGGTAATTCTGGGACAACCACCGGGGAGCTGTTTTTT.

Turning to this clone: Other nucleotide sequences in the sample specify the same CDR3. The chain combines TRBV29-1 with TRBJ1-2; D is unclear. Germline-derived CDR1 and CDR2 are SQVTM and ANQGSEA. The CDR3 has 11 amino acids. Trimming removed 5 bases at V and 2 bases at J, with 6 bases between. This CDR3 reads CSVRGNYGYTF. CDR3 DNA sequence: TGCAGCGTTCGAGGGAACTATGGCTACACCTTC. The complete variable domain, with remaining parts taken from reference TRBV29-1 and TRBJ1-2, reads SAVISQKPSRDICQRGTSLTIQCQVDSQVTMMFWYRQQPGQSLTLIATANQGSEATYESGFVIDKFPISRPNLTFSTLTVSNMSPEDSSIYLCSVRGNYGYTFGSGTRLTVV.

This clone was detected a few times. This may come from a read error, since a much larger clone is one base off. The sample carries other DNA sequences with the same CDR3. The rearrangement links TRBV28 to TRBJ2-7, with 7 bases identical to TRBD1. The CDR3 extends over 12 amino acids. With V trimmed by 6 bases and J by 3 bases, 2 bases remained unmatched. CDR1 and CDR2 (germline): MDHEN, SYDVKM. The CDR3 loop is CASSGTDYEQYF. In DNA, the CDR3 is TGTGCCAGCAGCGGGACAGACTACGAGCAGTACTTC.

This rearrangement joins TRBV7-9 to TRBJ2-7; perhaps D is TRBD1 or TRBD2 (5 bases each). Germline CDR1 SEHNR, CDR2 FQNEAQ (reference sequence). V shed 5 bases and J shed 2 bases, with 13 bases lying between them. The CDR3 is made up of 14 amino acids. Here the CDR3 DNA reads TGTGCCAGCAGCCCCCGTGAGGGGACCTACGAGCAGTACTTC. This sequence encodes CASSPREGTYEQYF.

The rearrangement joins TRBV10-3 to TRBJ2-7; 7 positions match TRBD1. V trimming: 8 bases; J trimming: 2 bases; junction bases outside the gene matches: 9. CDR1 and CDR2 from the germline V gene are ENHRY and SYGVKD. The length of the CDR3 is 14 residues. The chain's CDR3 is CAIGVRDRAYEQYF. The CDR3 nucleotides read TGTGCCATCGGAGTCCGGGACAGAGCCTACGAGCAGTACTTC.

J is TRBJ2-7 and V is TRBV5-5; weak D call: TRBD2 (6 bases). The CDR3 has 16 residues. CDR1 is SGHKS, CDR2 YYEKEE, per germline (reference sequence). V gave up 6 bases and J gave up 1 base, with 20 bases separating them. DNA of the CDR3: TGTGCCAGCACCAAAACGGGGGACGGCGGATCCTACGAGCAGTACTTC. Translating gives CASTKTGDGGSYEQYF.

This CDR3 reads CAISELLARDNEQFF. In DNA, the CDR3 is TGTGCCATCAGTGAATTACTAGCGAGGGACAATGAGCAGTTCTTC. This chain uses TRBV10-3 with TRBJ2-1; 7 bases agree with TRBD2. The CDR3 contains 15 residues. From germline, CDR1 is ENHRY and CDR2 SYGVKD. Trimming removed 3 bases from V and 5 bases from J; junction bases left unmatched: 7.

The gene calls are TRBV10-1 and TRBJ1-1; 7 nucleotides align to TRBD1. This CDR3 spans 13 amino acids. V was pared by 4 bases and J by 4 bases, with 3 bases of the junction left unmatched. Germline CDR1 and CDR2: WNHNN and SYGVQD (reference sequence). The CDR3 spells CASSVSGGTEAFF. CDR3 bases: TGCGCCAGCAGTGTGTCAGGGGGCACTGAAGCTTTCTTT.

The chain recombines TRBV7-2 with TRBJ2-7; no definite D call. Germline-derived CDR1 and CDR2 are SGHTA and FQGNSA. This CDR3 is built from 15 residues. The germline V and J ends were trimmed by 3 bases and 3 bases, with 15 bases remaining between them. Written as DNA, the CDR3 is TGTGCCAGCAGCTTGGTTGCCAACCCCGACTACGAGCAGTACTTC. Translation: CASSLVANPDYEQYF.

The V call is TRBV27, the J call TRBJ2-7; the match to TRBD2 covers 7 bases. Losses at the gene ends were 6 bases for V and 6 bases for J; bases not matched to a gene: 11. CDR1 is MNHEY, CDR2 SMNVEV, per germline (reference sequence). CDR3 length: 14 residues. In DNA, the CDR3 is TGTGCCAGCAGGCCAGCCGGGGGGAGGGGCGAGCAGTACTTC. This encodes CASRPAGGRGEQYF.

The genes are TRBV4-2 and TRBJ2-3; tentatively, D is TRBD2 (5 bases). The CDR3 is made up of 14 amino acids. Trimming cost V 0 bases and J 2 bases, with 6 bases left between them. Looked up from germline, CDR1 is LGHNA and CDR2 is YNFKEQ. The CDR3 region has the DNA TGTGCCAGCAGCCAAGATCTAGCCACAGATACGCAGTATTTT. Protein product: CASSQDLATDTQYF.

The table lists this clone with a count of one. The chain joins TRBV7-9 to TRBJ1-5, with 8 positions matching TRBD1. V shed 4 bases, J shed 2 bases, and the junction held 4 bases outside the gene matches. The CDR3 sequence is 15 residues long. Germline CDR1 and CDR2: SEHNR and FQNEAQ (reference sequence). The CDR3 bases are TGTGCCAGCAGCTCCGGACAGGGACGCAATCAGCCCCAGCATTTT. It specifies CASSSGQGRNQPQHF.

The gene calls are TRBV30 and TRBJ1-1; D unclear. CDR3 length: 16 amino acids. Germline CDR1 and CDR2: GTSNPN and SVGIG (reference sequence). With 0 bases removed from V and 0 bases from J, the gap between germline ends came to 14 bases. The CDR3 DNA reads as TGTGCCTGGAGTGTACTTGAAACGGGAGTGAACACTGAAGCTTTCTTT. Its protein is CAWSVLETGVNTEAFF.

The rearrangement uses TRBV6-1 and TRBJ1-2, with 9 positions matching TRBD1. CDR1 is MNHNS, CDR2 SASEGT, per germline. The length of the CDR3 is 15 residues. V gave up 6 bases and J gave up 3 bases; unmatched junction bases: 8. The CDR3 loop reads CASRPIDRGDYGYTF. Written as DNA, the CDR3 is TGTGCCAGCAGGCCCATTGACAGGGGGGACTATGGCTACACCTTC.

The rearrangement uses TRBV29-1 and TRBJ1-4; the D gene is possibly TRBD1 (5 bases). Trimming removed 4 bases from V and 5 bases from J, with 17 bases in between. The CDR3 loop spans 15 amino acids. Per the germline V gene, CDR1 is SQVTM and CDR2 is ANQGSEA. The CDR3 DNA reads as TGCAGCGTTGGGGGACGAGGGTCTCTGAATGAAAAACTGTTTTTT. It translates to CSVGGRGSLNEKLFF.

This clone was detected only once. CDR3 DNA: TGTGCCAGCAGCTTAGGAGGAACTGGGGTGGGCGAGCAGTACTTC. It codes for CASSLGGTGVGEQYF. The V call is TRBV7-6, the J call TRBJ2-7; D is uncertain. Germline lookup yields CDR1 SGHVS and CDR2 FNYEAQ. V was trimmed by 1 base and J by 6 bases, leaving 16 bases between them. This CDR3 is 15 amino acids long.

This clone was recorded once. The rearrangement links TRBV4-3 to TRBJ1-4, with 9 bases aligning to TRBD1. This CDR3 spans 16 amino acids. V was pared by 3 bases and J by 4 bases, with 6 bases of the junction left unmatched. Germline lookup yields CDR1 LGHNA and CDR2 YSLEER. For the CDR3, the DNA is TGCGCCAGCAGCCACCCGGGACAGGGCGGTAATGAAAAACTGTTTTTT. Residues: CASSHPGQGGNEKLFF.

This clone was detected once. This rearrangement joins TRBV28 to TRBJ2-5, with D perhaps TRBD2 (6 bases). Germline CDR1 reads MDHEN; CDR2 reads SYDVKM. V shed 2 bases and J shed 4 bases, with 8 bases lying between them. This CDR3 spans 13 amino acids. The CDR3 DNA is TGTGCCAGCAGTTTACGGGAGTTAGAGACCCAGTACTTC. It is translated as CASSLRELETQYF.

Here the CDR3 DNA reads TGTGCTAGTGGTCTAGGGGGGAACCAAGAGACCCAGTACTTC. Translated: CASGLGGNQETQYF. V gene TRBV12-5 combines with J gene TRBJ2-5, with D possibly being TRBD1 or TRBD2 (6 bases each). The V end was cut by 5 bases, the J end by 0 bases, with 10 bases between. CDR1 and CDR2 (germline): LGHNT, FRNRAP. This CDR3 spans 14 amino acids.

This rearrangement joins TRBV29-1 to TRBJ2-3, with 14 nucleotides matching TRBD2. CDR3 length equals 20 residues. Trimming removed 1 base from V and 1 base from J; junction bases left unmatched: 13. CDR1 and CDR2 (germline): SQVTM, ANQGSEA. CDR3 residues: CSVEAWTSGRSGSGTDTQYF. The CDR3 DNA follows: TGCAGCGTTGAAGCCTGGACTAGCGGGAGGAGTGGTAGTGGCACAGATACGCAGTATTTT.